This entry concerns a single T cell receptor (beta chain). Its antigen remains unknown. This specimen belongs to a study of T cell responses to AZD1222 COVID-19 vaccine. Study as a whole: Timing groups of about 4 and about 12 weeks for second doses were pooled. Study conclusions and caveats: After two AZD1222 doses, spike-specific TCR breadth and depth rose versus day 0.

CDR1 and CDR2 (germline): DFQATT, SNEGSKA (reference sequence). There are 12 residues in the CDR3. V was pared by 3 bases and J by 4 bases, with 8 bases between. Measured with immunoSEQ multiplex PCR; TCRdb has only the in-frame clones, and not every one. The repertoire has some 150,000 clones, around 90% of them found once; the top ten carry approximately 20%. The sequences come from peripheral blood, collected on day 0 of AZD1222 vaccination. This clonotype was sampled from an adult in good health. The chain has TRBV20-1 and TRBJ2-3, with TRBD2 as a possible D gene (6 bases). This CDR3 is CSASAGPDTQYF. CDR3 nucleotides: TGCAGTGCTAGTGCGGGGCCAGATACGCAGTATTTT.